A single sample is the source of the 26 T cell receptor beta chains below, sequenced in a study of blood T cell repertoires in COVID-19. Data came from immunoSEQ multiplex PCR; TCRdb stores just in-frame clones and leaves some out. The sample records about 190,000 clones, around 83% being singletons. Sequenced input: peripheral blood. The origin of the receptors is a woman older than 75 with acute or convalescent COVID-19.

The V call is TRBV6-5, the J call TRBJ2-3, with D perhaps TRBD2 (5 bases). The CDR3 is made up of 15 amino acids. Per the germline V gene, CDR1 is MNHEY and CDR2 is SVGAGI. V dropped 6 bases and J dropped 3 bases, with 16 bases sitting between them. The CDR3 is CASRDWPGRTDTQYF. CDR3 nucleotide sequence: TGTGCCAGCAGGGACTGGCCTGGGCGAACAGATACGCAGTATTTT.

In its sample, this clone was seen once. The V and J genes are TRBV6-6 and TRBJ1-5; tentatively, D is TRBD1 (5 bases). The CDR3 runs 14 residues. The V end lost 5 bases, the J end lost 9 bases, and 17 bases lay between the germline ends. Germline CDR1 is MNHNY and CDR2 is SVGAGI (reference sequence). DNA of the CDR3: TGTGCCAGCAGTGGGACTGCAAACATTGGGCCCCAGCATTTT. It specifies CASSGTANIGPQHF.

The chain recombines TRBV15 with TRBJ1-3; D might be TRBD1 (5 bases). The CDR3 runs 15 residues. Between the trimmed V and J ends, which lost 0 bases and 2 bases, there was a span of 8 bases. The germline CDR1 and CDR2 sequences are LNHNV and YYDKDF (reference sequence). The CDR3 sequence: CATSRDWGAGNTIYF. The CDR3 DNA sequence: TGTGCCACCAGCAGAGATTGGGGGGCTGGAAACACCATATATTTT.

The gene calls are TRBV9 and TRBJ2-7; a weak D match, TRBD2 (6 bases). The CDR3 covers 15 residues. The germline V gene encodes CDR1 SGDLS and CDR2 YYNGEE. Trimming cost V 3 bases and J 4 bases, with 17 bases left between them. The DNA for the CDR3 is TGTGCCAGCAGCGGTGGGGCCGGTGGAGGGTACGAGCAGTACTTC. This sequence encodes CASSGGAGGGYEQYF.

V is TRBV14 and J is TRBJ2-5; D remains ambiguous. The germline CDR1 and CDR2 sequences are SGHDN and FVKESK. V was pared by 0 bases and J by 5 bases, with 7 bases between. CDR3 length: 13 residues. The chain's CDR3 is CASSQDIRETQYF. The DNA for the CDR3 is TGTGCCAGCAGCCAAGATATCAGGGAGACCCAGTACTTC. The full variable domain, completed using reference TRBV14 and TRBJ2-5, is EAGVTQFPSHSVIEKGQTVTLRCDPISGHDNLYWYRRVMGKEIKFLLHFVKESKQDESGMPNNRFLAERTGGTYSTLKVQPAELEDSGVYFCASSQDIRETQYFGPGTRLLVL.

The genes are TRBV7-2 and TRBJ1-1, with D possibly TRBD1 on 6 matching bases. The V end lost 7 bases, the J end lost 0 bases, and 15 bases lay between the germline ends. From germline, CDR1 is SGHTA and CDR2 FQGNSA. The CDR3 spans 15 residues. As DNA, the CDR3 is TGTGCCAGCACTACCGTCTGGGGGCTGAACACTGAAGCTTTCTTT. The encoded protein is CASTTVWGLNTEAFF.

This chain connects TRBV6-2 or TRBV6-3 to TRBJ1-1, with TRBD1 identical over 8 bases. CDR1 MNHEY and CDR2 SVGEGT come from the germline V gene. CDR3 size: 16 residues. J was trimmed by 2 bases and V by 2 bases; bases with no gene match: 7. The CDR3 bases are TGTGCCAGCAGTTACGGCCCGGACAGGGTTAACACTGAAGCTTTCTTT. This codes for CASSYGPDRVNTEAFF.

The rearrangement uses TRBV5-4 and TRBJ2-5; 8 bases map to TRBD2. Germline CDR1 is SGHNT and CDR2 is YYREEE (reference sequence). V was clipped by 3 bases and J by 1 base; unmatched bases: 11. This CDR3 is 17 amino acids long. CDR3 region: CASSWGPSGSLQETQYF. For the CDR3, the DNA is TGTGCCAGCAGCTGGGGTCCCAGCGGGAGCCTCCAAGAGACCCAGTACTTC.

This chain connects TRBV29-1 to TRBJ1-1; 10 nucleotides line up with TRBD1. V shed 7 bases, J shed 4 bases, and the junction held 6 bases outside the gene matches. The CDR3 is 13 amino acids. The germline V gene has CDR1 SQVTM and CDR2 ANQGSEA. The CDR3 bases are TGCAGCGAACAGACAGGGGGCCGCACTGAAGCTTTCTTT. It encodes CSEQTGGRTEAFF. The full variable domain, its missing parts supplied by reference TRBV29-1 and TRBJ1-1, is SAVISQKPSRDICQRGTSLTIQCQVDSQVTMMFWYRQQPGQSLTLIATANQGSEATYESGFVIDKFPISRPNLTFSTLTVSNMSPEDSSIYLCSEQTGGRTEAFFGQGTRLTVV.

The rearrangement uses TRBV28 and TRBJ2-3; 7 nucleotides agree with TRBD1. Germline values: CDR1 MDHEN, CDR2 SYDVKM. V gave up 4 bases and J gave up 2 bases; unmatched junction bases: 12. CDR3 length: 17 amino acids. CDR3 sequence reads: CASSSPSTGSFTDTQYF. DNA of the CDR3: TGTGCCAGCAGTTCACCTTCGACAGGGTCTTTCACAGATACGCAGTATTTT.

The chain has TRBV7-2 and TRBJ2-7, with D perhaps TRBD1 (6 bases). CDR3 length: 14 residues. Germline V gives CDR1 SGHTA, CDR2 FQGNSA. With 3 bases removed from V and 2 bases from J, the gap between germline ends came to 11 bases. The CDR3 DNA is TGTGCCAGCAGCTTCCCGGACAGACCCTACGAGCAGTACTTC. It yields the protein CASSFPDRPYEQYF.

V gene TRBV24-1 combines with J gene TRBJ1-1; 7 bases agree with TRBD1. The V segment lost 7 bases and the J segment 4 bases; nucleotides outside the gene matches: 5. The CDR3 runs 13 residues. Germline CDR1 is KGHDR and CDR2 is SFDVKD. In DNA, the CDR3 is TGTGCCACCAGAGAAACAGGGGCCACTGAAGCTTTCTTT. Residues: CATRETGATEAFF.

This chain uses TRBV27 with TRBJ1-1; no clear D gene. Germline lookup yields CDR1 MNHEY and CDR2 SMNVEV (reference sequence). Trimming cost V 5 bases and J 5 bases, with 15 bases left between them. The CDR3 is 14 residues long. The CDR3 nucleotides are TGTGCCAGCAGTCCCCCTGAGTCCGGTACTGAAGCTTTCTTT. Encoded protein: CASSPPESGTEAFF.

This clone was detected only once. The chain combines TRBV27 with TRBJ2-7; possible D gene TRBD1, 5 bases. Germline-derived CDR1 and CDR2 are MNHEY and SMNVEV (reference sequence). The CDR3 has 14 amino acids. Trimming cost V 4 bases and J 6 bases, with 16 bases left between them. CDR3 nucleotide sequence: TGTGCCAGCAGTTCCTGGGGCAGCAGGGCCGAGCAGTACTTC. Protein: CASSSWGSRAEQYF.

The table lists this clone with a few counts. The rearrangement uses TRBV15 and TRBJ1-5; perhaps TRBD1 as D (6 bases). This CDR3 contains 16 residues. V gave up 4 bases and J gave up 0 bases, with 13 bases separating them. Germline values: CDR1 LNHNV, CDR2 YYDKDF (reference sequence). The CDR3 loop reads CATSISRGLSNQPQHF. Here the CDR3 DNA reads TGTGCCACCAGCATTAGCAGGGGCCTTAGCAATCAGCCCCAGCATTTT.

The gene calls are TRBV5-1 and TRBJ1-2; 7 nucleotides line up with TRBD1. CDR1 and CDR2 (germline): SGHRS, YFSETQ. The CDR3 has 13 amino acids. V gave up 3 bases and J gave up 8 bases; unmatched junction bases: 7. The CDR3 sequence is CASSWDSDRGYTF. CDR3 in DNA: TGCGCCAGCAGCTGGGACAGCGACAGGGGCTACACCTTC.

The genes are TRBV3-1 (or the pseudogene TRBV3-2) and TRBJ2-4; 8 bases align to TRBD1. CDR1 and CDR2 from the germline V gene are LGHDT and YNNKEL (reference sequence). After removal of 5 bases from V and 2 bases from J, the junction contained 5 bases not matched to a gene. The CDR3 length is 15 residues. CDR3 region: CASSDRQGTKNIQYF. The CDR3 bases are TGTGCCAGCAGCGATAGACAGGGGACCAAAAACATTCAGTACTTC.

This chain uses TRBV5-1 with TRBJ2-3, with D possibly matching TRBD2 (7 bases). Trimming shortened V by 5 bases and J by 2 bases, and 12 bases separated the two germline ends. The CDR3 totals 14 residues. Germline V gives CDR1 SGHRS, CDR2 YFSETQ. CDR3 sequence (DNA): TGCGCCAGCAGGGCGGGGGCGCCCACAGATACGCAGTATTTT. Amino acids: CASRAGAPTDTQYF.

The rearrangement uses TRBV5-8 and TRBJ1-5; a weak D match, TRBD1 (5 bases). This CDR3 has 16 residues. Germline CDR1 reads SGHTS; CDR2 reads YDEGEE. V was cut by 2 bases and J by 2 bases, with 14 bases left in between. The CDR3: CASSFMGGNGNQPQHF. In nucleotides, the CDR3 is TGTGCCAGCAGCTTTATGGGGGGAAACGGCAATCAGCCCCAGCATTTT.

V gene TRBV2 combines with J gene TRBJ2-3; TRBD2 aligns across 15 bases. The V gene end was trimmed by 7 bases and the J gene end by 1 base; junction bases not matched to a gene: 9. Per germline, CDR1 SNHLY and CDR2 FYNNEI. The CDR3 runs to 18 residues. CDR3 sequence reads: CASNRGGLAGGRTDTQYF. CDR3 sequence (DNA): TGTGCCAGCAATCGAGGGGGACTAGCGGGAGGACGCACAGATACGCAGTATTTT.

This chain links TRBV7-3 with TRBJ2-2; 8 bases are shared with TRBD1. CDR3 length equals 15 residues. CDR1 SGHTA and CDR2 FQGTGA come from the germline V gene. V was pared by 5 bases and J by 1 base, with 3 bases of the junction left unmatched. In DNA form, the CDR3 reads TGTGCCAGCAGCCCCGGGACAGGGAACACCGGGGAGCTGTTTTTT. Translation: CASSPGTGNTGELFF. The full variable domain, in which reference TRBV7-3 and TRBJ2-2 provide the parts outside the CDR3, is GAGVSQTPSNKVTEKGKYVELRCDPISGHTALYWYRQSLGQGPEFLIYFQGTGAADDSGLPNDRFFAVRPEGSVSTLKIQRTERGDSAVYLCASSPGTGNTGELFFGEGSRLTVL.

The rearrangement joins TRBV7-6 to TRBJ1-6; 10 bases line up with TRBD1. V shed 4 bases, J shed 7 bases, and the junction held 4 bases outside the gene matches. The CDR3 is made up of 15 amino acids. Germline V CDR1 and CDR2: SGHVS, FNYEAQ. CDR3 sequence: CASSYQGQGNSPLHF. CDR3 nucleotides: TGTGCCAGCAGCTATCAGGGACAGGGGAATTCACCCCTCCACTTT. Complete variable domain (other parts from reference TRBV7-6 and TRBJ1-6): GAGVSQSPRYKVTKRGQDVALRCDPISGHVSLYWYRQALGQGPEFLTYFNYEAQQDKSGLPNDRFSAERPEGSISTLTIQRTEQRDSAMYRCASSYQGQGNSPLHFGNGTRLTVT.

The chain joins TRBV5-1 to TRBJ2-7; 8 bases are shared with TRBD1. J lost 0 bases, V lost 4 bases, and 12 bases had no gene match. Germline values: CDR1 SGHRS, CDR2 YFSETQ. This CDR3 region has 17 residues. The CDR3 sequence is CASSPQPIGQGSYEQYF. The CDR3 nucleotides are TGCGCCAGCAGCCCGCAGCCAATAGGACAGGGCTCCTACGAGCAGTACTTC.

The J gene is TRBJ1-5, the V gene TRBV6-6; 9 bases map to TRBD1. Trimming removed 6 bases from V and 3 bases from J; junction bases left unmatched: 6. The CDR3 is 15 amino acids. In germline, CDR1 is MNHNY, CDR2 SVGAGI (reference sequence). The CDR3 sequence: CASRLTGGSNQPQHF. CDR3 DNA: TGTGCCAGCAGACTTACAGGGGGCTCCAATCAGCCCCAGCATTTT.

This clone was observed a single time. The chain couples TRBV6-5 to TRBJ1-5; 7 bases align to TRBD1. The CDR3 runs 15 residues. The J segment lost 0 bases and the V segment lost 6 bases, leaving 5 bases of the junction unmatched. The germline V gene encodes CDR1 MNHEY and CDR2 SVGAGI. CDR3 residues: CASRRTGDSNQPQHF. In DNA, the CDR3 is TGTGCCAGCAGGAGAACAGGGGATAGCAATCAGCCCCAGCATTTT.

The chain joins TRBV18 to TRBJ2-1; D possibly corresponds to TRBD1 (5 bases). The germline V and J ends were trimmed by 4 bases and 4 bases, with 8 bases remaining between them. The germline V gene encodes CDR1 KGHSH and CDR2 LQKENI. CDR3 size: 13 residues. CDR3 loop: CASSLQGYNEQFF. The CDR3 bases are TGTGCCAGCTCACTTCAGGGTTACAATGAGCAGTTCTTC.